The rows below give T cell receptor beta chains drawn from one sample of a study of T cells in Graves' hyperthyroidism and ophthalmopathy. TCRdb itself ran the multiplex PCR reads through MiXCR, one entry per CDR3 protein. The table lists 340,000 or so distinct CDR3 sequences, 15% to 20% of them singletons, with approximately 49% in the top ten. Specimen: blood. These receptors all come from a woman aged 50 to 60 with Graves' hyperthyroidism. CDR3s include the opening cysteine and the closing phenylalanine or tryptophan. A D gene is named only where the DNA matches it firmly. Clone size is not always given. Where it is, it says once, few, many or a class for expanded clones.

size	V	J	D	CDR3	DNA
few	TRBV7-8	TRBJ2-3	.	CASSLLGGAMSTDTQYF	TGTGCCAGCAGCTTACTAGGAGGGGCGATGAGCACAGATACGCAGTATTTT
many	TRBV28	TRBJ2-7	.	CASSLGGVGSYEQYF	TGTGCCAGCAGTTTAGGGGGAGTCGGCTCCTACGAGCAGTACTTC
.	TRBV5-1	TRBJ2-2	.	CASRPDRSTGELFF	TGCGCCAGCAGACCTGACAGGAGCACCGGGGAGCTGTTTTTT
many	TRBV7-2	TRBJ1-5	TRBD1	CASSPSGQGTYQPQHF	TGTGCCAGCAGCCCATCCGGACAGGGGACATATCAGCCCCAGCATTTT
many	TRBV10-3	TRBJ1-1	.	CATGAGEITEAFF	TGTGCCACCGGGGCAGGGGAGATCACTGAAGCTTTCTTT
.	TRBV19	TRBJ1-1	.	CASSKTDLRKAEAFF	TGTGCCAGTAGTAAGACCGACCTACGGAAAGCTGAAGCTTTCTTT
.	TRBV20-1	TRBJ1-5	.	CSAGGAYLNSNQPQHF	TGCAGTGCTGGAGGGGCATATTTGAATAGCAATCAGCCCCAGCATTTT
many	TRBV12-3/TRBV12-4	TRBJ1-3	.	CASSPRVGGNTIYF	TGTGCCAGCAGTCCCAGGGTCGGCGGGAACACCATATATTTT
.	TRBV12-3/TRBV12-4	TRBJ2-5	.	CASSSQGGQETQYF	TGTGCCAGCAGTAGCCAGGGGGGCCAAGAGACCCAGTACTTC
.	TRBV5-1	TRBJ1-1	.	CASSLSREGEAFF	TGCGCCAGCAGCTTATCGAGGGAAGGGGAAGCTTTCTTT
.	TRBV2	TRBJ2-2	.	CASTGKGGHNTGELFF	TGTGCCAGCACCGGAAAGGGGGGGCACAACACCGGGGAGCTGTTTTTT
.	TRBV3-1	TRBJ1-1	TRBD1	CASSSYGQGGTEAFF	TGTGCCAGCAGCTCTTACGGACAGGGAGGAACTGAAGCTTTCTTT
many	TRBV11-1	TRBJ1-2	.	CASSREPNYGYTF	TGTGCCAGCAGCCGAGAACCTAACTATGGCTACACCTTC
many	TRBV2	TRBJ2-5	.	CASRGALQETQYF	TGTGCCAGCAGGGGGGCATTACAAGAGACCCAGTACTTC
.	TRBV19	TRBJ1-1	.	CASSPLLNTEAFF	TGTGCCAGTAGCCCCTTGCTGAACACTGAAGCTTTCTTT
.	TRBV18	TRBJ2-1	TRBD2	CASSPPPSGGNQQFF	TGTGCCAGCTCACCACCGCCTAGCGGGGGAAATCAGCAGTTCTTC
few	TRBV7-2	TRBJ2-7	.	CASSWTPLSYEQYF	TGTGCCAGCAGCTGGACTCCTCTTTCCTACGAGCAGTACTTC
few	TRBV15	TRBJ2-3	TRBD2	CATSAGLAGNGDTQYF	TGTGCCACCAGCGCAGGACTAGCGGGAAACGGGGATACGCAGTATTTT
many	TRBV3-1	TRBJ1-2	.	CASSTSGSYGYTF	TGTGCCAGCAGCACGTCCGGGAGCTATGGCTACACCTTC
.	TRBV29-1	TRBJ1-2	.	CSVFSINSRLDGYTF	TGCAGCGTTTTTTCCATTAATAGCCGGTTGGATGGCTACACCTTC
many	TRBV2	TRBJ2-3	.	CASSDGSATDTQYF	TGTGCCAGCAGTGACGGTAGCGCCACAGATACGCAGTATTTT
few	TRBV7-9	TRBJ2-2	.	CASSPPSGEPFF	TGTGCCAGCAGCCCCCCTTCCGGGGAGCCGTTTTTT
many	TRBV2	TRBJ2-5	TRBD2	CASSGGWGETQYF	TGTGCCAGCAGCGGGGGGTGGGGCGAGACCCAGTACTTC
.	TRBV6-1	TRBJ1-6	.	CASSEVGGGSYNSPLHF	TGTGCCAGCAGTGAAGTTGGAGGGGGCTCCTATAATTCACCCCTCCACTTT
few	TRBV3-1	TRBJ2-1	TRBD1	CASSLLQGARNEQFF	TGTGCCAGCAGCCTCCTACAGGGGGCCCGCAATGAGCAGTTCTTC
.	TRBV6-2/TRBV6-3	TRBJ2-1	TRBD2	CASTNGGLDMKNEQFF	TGTGCCAGCACCAACGGGGGACTAGATATGAAAAATGAGCAGTTCTTC
.	TRBV6-4	TRBJ2-5	.	CASSLYGGETQYF	TGTGCCAGCAGCCTCTACGGCGGAGAGACCCAGTACTTC
few	TRBV7-2	TRBJ2-1	TRBD2	CASSPRLAGGTYNEQFF	TGTGCCAGCAGCCCCCGACTAGCGGGAGGGACATACAATGAGCAGTTCTTC